This entry is about one T cell receptor beta chain. This entry comes from a study of blood T cell repertoires in COVID-19. For the study at large: COVID-19 samples collected from the United States, Italy and Spain covered acute and convalescent phases. T cells, B-cell-depleted T cells, or PBMCs provided the cDNA or gDNA that served as material.

Trimming removed 1 base from V and 7 bases from J, with 13 bases in between. The length of the CDR3 is 15 residues. Germline values: CDR1 SEHNR, CDR2 FQNEAQ (reference sequence). Assay used: immunoSEQ multiplex PCR; TCRdb lists only in-frame clones, some missing. The repertoire holds around 86,000 clones, with about 90% as singletons. Sequenced material: peripheral blood. The origin of this receptor is a human donor with acute or convalescent COVID-19. The donor label of this sample is uncertain. The chain joins TRBV7-9 to TRBJ1-4; D call uncertain. The DNA of the CDR3 is TGTGCCAGCAGCTTAGTGGGTGGGTCAGGTGAAAAACTGTTTTTT. This codes for CASSLVGGSGEKLFF.